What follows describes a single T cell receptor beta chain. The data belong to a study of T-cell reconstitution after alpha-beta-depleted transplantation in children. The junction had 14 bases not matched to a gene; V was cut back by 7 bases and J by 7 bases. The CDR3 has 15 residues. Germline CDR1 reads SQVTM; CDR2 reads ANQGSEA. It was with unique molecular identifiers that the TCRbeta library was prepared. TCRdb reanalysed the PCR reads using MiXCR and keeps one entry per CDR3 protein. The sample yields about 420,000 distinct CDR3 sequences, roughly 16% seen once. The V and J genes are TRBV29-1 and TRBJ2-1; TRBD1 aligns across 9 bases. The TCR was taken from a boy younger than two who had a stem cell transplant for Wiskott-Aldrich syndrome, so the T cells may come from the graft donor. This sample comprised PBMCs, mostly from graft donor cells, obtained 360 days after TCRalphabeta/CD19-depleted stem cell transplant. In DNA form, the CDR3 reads TGCAGCGGCCTCAACCCGGGACAGGGAGGAAATGAGCAGTTCTTC. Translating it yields CSGLNPGQGGNEQFF.